These 27 T cell receptor beta chains came from one sample sequenced in a study of cytotoxic CD8 clonotypes in ibrutinib-treated CLL. TCRdb's table, derived via immunoSEQ multiplex PCR, lists solely in-frame clones and lacks some. There are around 250,000 clones in the sample; 70% occur only once, and 15% lies in the top ten. The sample consisted of PBMCs, taken after 24 months of ibrutinib treatment. The source is a human donor with chronic lymphocytic leukemia.

This clone was seen once. This rearrangement joins TRBV11-2 to TRBJ2-1, with D possibly being TRBD1 (5 bases). The length of the CDR3 is 16 residues. Germline CDR1 SGHAT, CDR2 FQNNGV. Trimming removed 3 bases at V and 5 bases at J, with 17 bases between. For the CDR3, the DNA is TGTGCCAGCAGCTTGTCTCCCAAACCAGGGCACAATGAGCAGTTCTTC. Translation: CASSLSPKPGHNEQFF.

The chain uses TRBV7-2 and TRBJ2-1, with 10 bases matching TRBD1. Losses at the gene ends were 5 bases for V and 4 bases for J; bases not matched to a gene: 8. CDR3 length: 16 residues. The germline gives CDR1 SGHTA, CDR2 FQGNSA. CDR3 bases: TGTGCCAGCAGCCCCGGGACAGGGGCAGGATACAATGAGCAGTTCTTC. Amino acids: CASSPGTGAGYNEQFF.

This CDR3 is CASSWGLAGVGADTQYF. The CDR3 DNA reads TGCGCCAGCAGCTGGGGACTAGCGGGAGTTGGCGCAGATACGCAGTATTTT. V is TRBV5-1 and J is TRBJ2-3, with TRBD2 matching 14 bases. The CDR3 totals 17 residues. J lost 4 bases, V lost 3 bases, and 7 bases had no gene match. Germline V gene lookup returns CDR1 SGHRS and CDR2 YFSETQ.

Here the CDR3 reads CSVEVSKGLFF. In DNA, the CDR3 is TGCAGCGTTGAAGTATCTAAAGGACTGTTTTTT. V gene TRBV29-1 combines with J gene TRBJ1-4, with D unclear. There are 11 residues in the CDR3. CDR1 is SQVTM and CDR2 is ANQGSEA in the germline V gene. V was shortened by 1 base and J by 13 bases, with 10 bases between the two germline ends.

The genes are TRBV4-3 and TRBJ2-7; TRBD1 matches at 7 bases. The CDR3 covers 14 residues. J was trimmed by 3 bases and V by 3 bases; bases with no gene match: 5. CDR1 and CDR2 from the germline V gene are LGHNA and YSLEER. CDR3 in DNA: TGCGCCAGCAGCCAGGATGGGACAGTCTACGAGCAGTACTTC. The encoded protein is CASSQDGTVYEQYF.

The gene calls are TRBV19 and TRBJ2-2; D is unclear. V was shortened by 2 bases and J by 6 bases, with 13 bases between the two germline ends. CDR1 is LNHDA, CDR2 SQIVND, per germline (reference sequence). The CDR3 is made up of 15 amino acids. CDR3 residues: CASSIIETPAGELFF. CDR3 coding DNA: TGTGCCAGTAGTATAATAGAGACGCCAGCCGGGGAGCTGTTTTTT. Full variable domain (rest looked up from reference TRBV19 and TRBJ2-2): DGGITQSPKYLFRKEGQNVTLSCEQNLNHDAMYWYRQDPGQGLRLIYYSQIVNDFQKGDIAEGYSVSREKKESFPLTVTSAQKNPTAFYLCASSIIETPAGELFFGEGSRLTVL.

This chain links TRBV9 with TRBJ2-1, with 9 bases matching TRBD2. J was trimmed by 3 bases and V by 4 bases; bases with no gene match: 5. This CDR3 comprises 15 residues. Germline V gene sequence: CDR1 SGDLS, CDR2 YYNGEE. The CDR3 sequence: CASSPAGGRYNEQFF. The CDR3 DNA reads TGTGCCAGCAGCCCAGCGGGAGGCCGCTACAATGAGCAGTTCTTC.

This chain links TRBV4-3 with TRBJ1-3, with D possibly matching TRBD1 (5 bases). Germline lookup yields CDR1 LGHNA and CDR2 YSLEER. The CDR3 spans 16 residues. The V and J ends lost 0 bases and 7 bases respectively, with 16 bases between them. CDR3 amino acids: CASSQDSGGIGNTIYF. In DNA form, the CDR3 reads TGCGCCAGCAGCCAAGATTCCGGGGGTATAGGGAACACCATATATTTT.

This clone appeared a few times. The chain has TRBV27 and TRBJ1-1, with D uncertain. This CDR3 comprises 13 residues. The V end was cut by 2 bases, the J end by 6 bases, with 10 bases between. Germline values: CDR1 MNHEY, CDR2 SMNVEV (reference sequence). CDR3 loop: CASSLTRLAEAFF. The DNA of the CDR3 is TGTGCCAGCAGTTTAACACGTCTCGCTGAAGCTTTCTTT.

This rearrangement joins TRBV9 to TRBJ1-1, with no clear D. CDR1 SGDLS and CDR2 YYNGEE come from the germline V gene. Trimming stripped 3 bases from V and 7 bases from J, with 22 bases between. This CDR3 is built from 16 residues. CDR3 DNA sequence: TGTGCCAGCAGCGGACCCCCCAACATCGATTGGAATGAAGCTTTCTTT. It specifies CASSGPPNIDWNEAFF.

J is TRBJ1-5 and V is TRBV18; D perhaps matches TRBD1 (6 bases). The V gene's germline CDR1 is KGHSH and CDR2 LQKENI. The V and J ends lost 3 bases and 2 bases respectively, with 26 bases between them. The CDR3 runs to 20 residues. CDR3 DNA: TGTGCCAGCTCACCGTATTTGAGCAGGGGAGGTAGGGCAGGCAATCAGCCCCAGCATTTT. This encodes CASSPYLSRGGRAGNQPQHF.

V is TRBV28 and J is TRBJ1-1; D unclear. The CDR3 loop spans 14 amino acids. Germline CDR1 reads MDHEN; CDR2 reads SYDVKM. Trimming took 3 bases from V and 2 from J, leaving 10 bases between them. The CDR3 is CASSLIPVNTEAFF. CDR3 nucleotide sequence: TGTGCCAGCAGTTTGATCCCTGTAAACACTGAAGCTTTCTTT.

V and J are TRBV18 and TRBJ2-7; 8 positions agree with TRBD2. This CDR3 is 14 amino acids long. Germline-derived CDR1 and CDR2 are KGHSH and LQKENI. J lost 1 base, V lost 8 bases, and 7 bases had no gene match. CDR3 region: CASATTSDSYEQYF. CDR3 nucleotide sequence: TGTGCCAGCGCCACGACTAGCGATTCCTACGAGCAGTACTTC.

Concerning this clone itself: The same CDR3 is also encoded by other DNA sequences in this sample. The V call is TRBV19, the J call TRBJ2-7, with 7 bases aligning to TRBD2. J was trimmed by 0 bases and V by 1 base; bases with no gene match: 3. CDR3 length equals 15 residues. Per germline, CDR1 LNHDA and CDR2 SQIVND (reference sequence). Written as DNA, the CDR3 is TGTGCCAGTAGTATAGGAGCGGGACCCTCCTACGAGCAGTACTTC. It specifies CASSIGAGPSYEQYF.

The chain uses TRBV19 and TRBJ2-3; no firm D call. CDR1 LNHDA and CDR2 SQIVND come from the germline V gene (reference sequence). V was clipped by 4 bases and J by 6 bases, with 17 bases between them. This CDR3 has 15 amino acids. The CDR3: CASSKSYPEPDTQYF. DNA for the CDR3: TGTGCCAGTAGTAAGAGTTATCCGGAGCCCGATACGCAGTATTTT.

J is TRBJ2-2 and V is TRBV29-1, with TRBD1 matching over 8 bases. This CDR3 has 13 amino acids. Germline CDR1 reads SQVTM; CDR2 reads ANQGSEA. With V trimmed by 5 bases and J by 6 bases, 5 bases remained unmatched. CDR3 region: CSVWTGMAGELFF. As DNA, the CDR3 is TGCAGCGTTTGGACAGGGATGGCCGGGGAGCTGTTTTTT.

The CDR3 here is CASSQGWGTGGKETQYF. The CDR3 nucleotides read TGCGCCAGCAGCCAAGGTTGGGGGACAGGGGGCAAAGAGACCCAGTACTTC. The V gene is TRBV4-3, the J gene TRBJ2-5, with TRBD1 matching over 12 bases. V trimming: 1 base; J trimming: 3 bases; junction bases outside the gene matches: 6. The CDR3 spans 17 residues. From germline, CDR1 is LGHNA and CDR2 YSLEER.

The V gene is TRBV2, the J gene TRBJ2-1; D gene uncertain. Germline V gives CDR1 SNHLY, CDR2 FYNNEI. V was clipped by 6 bases and J by 0 bases, with 6 bases between them. CDR3 length equals 13 residues. CDR3: CASRATSYNEQFF. The CDR3 nucleotides are TGTGCCAGCAGAGCCACCTCCTACAATGAGCAGTTCTTC.

The rearrangement uses TRBV5-6 and TRBJ1-1; 9 positions match TRBD1. The trim removed 0 bases at V and 3 bases at J, leaving 6 bases unmatched. The germline CDR1 and CDR2 sequences are SGHDT and YYEEEE. This CDR3 region has 16 residues. CDR3: CASSLERDRAYTEAFF. CDR3 sequence (DNA): TGTGCCAGCAGCTTGGAACGGGACAGGGCTTACACTGAAGCTTTCTTT.

V and J are TRBV9 and TRBJ1-1, with D tentatively TRBD1 (5 bases). This CDR3 has 15 amino acids. Germline V lookup: CDR1 SGDLS, CDR2 YYNGEE. V lost 0 bases and J 1 base, leaving 10 bases between the germline ends. Here the CDR3 DNA reads TGTGCCAGCAGCGTAGGTGGGGCAGGGAACACTGAAGCTTTCTTT. It yields the protein CASSVGGAGNTEAFF.

This chain connects TRBV6-6 to TRBJ2-3, with D unclear. This CDR3 contains 13 residues. The germline V and J ends were trimmed by 0 bases and 2 bases, with 3 bases remaining between them. CDR1 and CDR2 from the germline V gene are MNHNY and SVGAGI (reference sequence). CDR3 nucleotide sequence: TGTGCCAGCAGTTACTCTTTCACAGATACGCAGTATTTT. It specifies CASSYSFTDTQYF.

The gene calls are TRBV4-2 and TRBJ2-7, with D unclear. The V gene lost 2 bases and the J gene lost 2 bases, with 7 bases spanning the gap. The germline CDR1 and CDR2 sequences are LGHNA and YNFKEQ. The CDR3 contains 13 residues. CDR3 in amino acids: CASSQTSTYEQYF. CDR3 nucleotides: TGTGCCAGCAGCCAAACTTCCACCTACGAGCAGTACTTC.

The V and J genes are TRBV18 and TRBJ2-7; D gene uncertain. V shed 3 bases and J shed 5 bases, with 11 bases lying between them. The length of the CDR3 is 13 residues. The germline V gene encodes CDR1 KGHSH and CDR2 LQKENI. The chain's CDR3 is CASSPIGKDEQYF. As DNA, the CDR3 is TGTGCCAGCTCACCGATTGGGAAGGACGAGCAGTACTTC.

The chain carries TRBV5-1 and TRBJ2-7; D is unclear. This CDR3 spans 15 amino acids. The germline V gene encodes CDR1 SGHRS and CDR2 YFSETQ. Trimming stripped 6 bases from V and 3 bases from J, with 19 bases between. The CDR3 DNA is TGCGCCAGCACCCCGCCCGGTCACCCGTTCTACGAGCAGTACTTC. Amino acid sequence: CASTPPGHPFYEQYF.

The chain combines TRBV28 with TRBJ1-2; TRBD1 is a possible D gene (5 bases). Germline CDR1 reads MDHEN; CDR2 reads SYDVKM. Trimming pared 7 bases from V and 10 bases from J, leaving 13 bases between. The CDR3 runs to 11 residues. CDR3 protein: CASIQALNYTF. CDR3 DNA: TGTGCCAGCATACAGGCTCTTAACTACACCTTC.

CDR3 region: CSAWTVSSYEQYF. As DNA, the CDR3 is TGCAGCGCCTGGACGGTATCCTCCTACGAGCAGTACTTC. The V gene is TRBV29-1, the J gene TRBJ2-7; D gene ambiguous. Trimming stripped 7 bases from V and 0 bases from J, with 13 bases between. The germline CDR1 and CDR2 sequences are SQVTM and ANQGSEA. This CDR3 is 13 amino acids long.

The rearrangement links TRBV19 to TRBJ2-1; no definite D call. CDR1 is LNHDA and CDR2 is SQIVND in the germline V gene (reference sequence). This CDR3 region has 15 residues. The germline V and J ends were trimmed by 1 base and 7 bases, with 14 bases remaining between them. The CDR3 DNA sequence: TGTGCCAGTAGTATAGGACCGATGAGTTTAAATGAGCAGTTCTTC. Protein product: CASSIGPMSLNEQFF.